The 21 T cell receptor beta chains listed next were all sequenced from one sample in a study of CD8+ T cells in alopecia areata. As the sequencing template, cDNA was produced by extracting RNA and reverse transcribing it. The data were produced by immunoSEQ multiplex PCR, yet TCRdb's version contains in-frame clones alone and is incomplete. Here the sample spans roughly 130,000 clones, 50% to 60% being singletons. The sequenced sample was CD4+ T cells sorted from blood, obtained at week 0. These receptors came from a human donor with alopecia areata.

The V call is TRBV7-9, the J call TRBJ1-4; D gene uncertain. The CDR3 extends over 14 amino acids. V was shortened by 0 bases and J by 5 bases, with 7 bases between the two germline ends. The germline V gene has CDR1 SEHNR and CDR2 FQNEAQ (reference sequence). CDR3 sequence: CASSLAGGNEKLFF. CDR3 bases: TGTGCCAGCAGCTTAGCCGGTGGGAATGAAAAACTGTTTTTT.

The rearrangement uses TRBV4-1 and TRBJ1-5; D is ambiguous. Germline V gene lookup returns CDR1 MGHRA and CDR2 YSYEKL. V was shortened by 1 base and J by 7 bases, with 11 bases between the two germline ends. CDR3 size: 14 residues. CDR3 residues: CASSQGRNRQPQHF. The CDR3 coding sequence is TGCGCCAGCAGCCAAGGCAGGAATAGACAGCCCCAGCATTTT.

This chain connects TRBV4-3 to TRBJ1-5; D is unresolved. The CDR3 is 15 residues long. Trimming cost V 0 bases and J 0 bases, with 6 bases left between them. Germline V CDR1 and CDR2: LGHNA, YSLEER. CDR3 amino acids: CASSQDSFSNQPQHF. As DNA, the CDR3 is TGCGCCAGCAGCCAAGACAGTTTTAGCAATCAGCCCCAGCATTTT.

This clone was observed a handful of times. The V and J genes are TRBV2 and TRBJ2-3; no clear D. Germline assignment: CDR1 SNHLY and CDR2 FYNNEI. V was shortened by 3 bases and J by 1 base, with 2 bases between the two germline ends. This CDR3 region has 12 residues. The CDR3 DNA sequence: TGTGCCAGCAGTGATCGCACAGATACGCAGTATTTT. Its translation: CASSDRTDTQYF.

The chain employs TRBV7-3 and TRBJ2-7; D call uncertain. The CDR3 covers 15 residues. Trimming cost V 1 base and J 5 bases, with 15 bases left between them. The germline V gene has CDR1 SGHTA and CDR2 FQGTGA. The DNA for the CDR3 is TGTGCCAGCAGCTTAAGAGGTGGTAGCCGGAACGAGCAGTACTTC. It translates to CASSLRGGSRNEQYF.

This clone was seen just once. The chain has TRBV9 and TRBJ2-7, with D possibly called TRBD1 or TRBD2 (6 bases each). The CDR3 sequence is 15 residues long. Trimming removed 0 bases from V and 0 bases from J, with 10 bases in between. Germline assignment: CDR1 SGDLS and CDR2 YYNGEE. The CDR3 DNA sequence: TGTGCCAGCAGCGTAGAGGGGGGTCCCTCCTACGAGCAGTACTTC. It is translated as CASSVEGGPSYEQYF.

This chain links TRBV4-3 with TRBJ2-2, with D perhaps given as TRBD1 or TRBD2 (5 bases each). V lost 6 bases and J lost 6, with 14 bases in between. CDR3 size: 14 residues. Per the germline V gene, CDR1 is LGHNA and CDR2 is YSLEER. The DNA for the CDR3 is TGCGCCAGCAGACAATCAATGGGGGCCGGGGAGCTGTTTTTT. It codes for CASRQSMGAGELFF.

The rearrangement links TRBV15 to TRBJ2-7; 8 bases fit TRBD1. The CDR3 consists of 14 residues. Looked up from germline, CDR1 is LNHNV and CDR2 is YYDKDF (reference sequence). The V and J ends lost 0 bases and 5 bases, in that order; junction bases with no gene match: 3. The CDR3 protein is CATSRDRGPNEQYF. In DNA form, the CDR3 reads TGTGCCACCAGCAGAGACAGGGGGCCAAACGAGCAGTACTTC. Full variable domain (missing parts from reference TRBV15 and TRBJ2-7): DAMVIQNPRYQVTQFGKPVTLSCSQTLNHNVMYWYQQKSSQAPKLLFHYYDKDFNNEADTPDNFQSRRPNTSFCFLDIRSPGLGDTAMYLCATSRDRGPNEQYFGPGTRLTVT.

The chain employs TRBV5-4 and TRBJ2-1; TRBD2 matches at 14 bases. The V segment lost 4 bases and the J segment 5 bases; nucleotides outside the gene matches: 2. This CDR3 comprises 15 residues. Germline assignment: CDR1 SGHNT and CDR2 YYREEE (reference sequence). The CDR3: CASSPTSGGDNEQFF. The CDR3 DNA reads TGTGCCAGCAGCCCGACTAGCGGGGGGGACAATGAGCAGTTCTTC.

The chain has TRBV5-1 and TRBJ2-7; D possibly corresponds to TRBD1 (6 bases). Trimming removed 5 bases from V and 0 bases from J, with 15 bases in between. In germline, CDR1 is SGHRS, CDR2 YFSETQ. The CDR3 totals 15 residues. Here the CDR3 DNA reads TGCGCCAGCAGGTTCACAGGGTTAAGCTCCTACGAGCAGTACTTC. This encodes CASRFTGLSSYEQYF.

A few counts support this clone. The genes are TRBV27 and TRBJ2-5; perhaps TRBD2 as D (6 bases). V lost 2 bases and J lost 5, with 12 bases in between. The CDR3 is 14 residues long. Germline V CDR1 and CDR2: MNHEY, SMNVEV (reference sequence). This CDR3 reads CASSLDGGKETQYF. CDR3 sequence (DNA): TGTGCCAGCAGTTTAGATGGGGGGAAGGAGACCCAGTACTTC.

The chain has TRBV11-3 and TRBJ1-1; D possibly corresponds to TRBD1 (6 bases). There are 15 residues in the CDR3. CDR1 is SGHNT, CDR2 YENEEA, per germline. V was cut by 0 bases and J by 1 base, with 9 bases left in between. CDR3 DNA sequence: TGTGCCAGCAGCTTAGATTCGACAGGGAACACTGAAGCTTTCTTT. This translates into CASSLDSTGNTEAFF. Filled out from reference TRBV11-3 and TRBJ1-1, the complete variable domain reads EAGVVQSPRYKIIEKKQPVAFWCNPISGHNTLYWYLQNLGQGPELLIRYENEEAVDDSQLPKDRFSAERLKGVDSTLKIQPAELGDSAVYLCASSLDSTGNTEAFFGQGTRLTVV.

The rearrangement links TRBV5-1 to TRBJ2-6; 11 bases match TRBD1. The J segment lost 0 bases and the V segment lost 3 bases, leaving 5 bases of the junction unmatched. The CDR3 has 18 amino acids. Germline-derived CDR1 and CDR2 are SGHRS and YFSETQ. CDR3 nucleotides: TGCGCCAGCAGCTCCGGACAGGGGGCCATCTCTGGGGCCAACGTCCTGACTTTC. Translating gives CASSSGQGAISGANVLTF.

There are a few counts of this clone. The V gene is TRBV5-1, the J gene TRBJ1-1, with D possibly being TRBD1 (5 bases). Trimming left V 4 bases short and J 5 bases short, with 12 bases between. The length of the CDR3 is 13 residues. Germline V CDR1 and CDR2: SGHRS, YFSETQ. The CDR3 spells CASSQLGQTEAFF. DNA of the CDR3: TGCGCCAGCAGCCAACTTGGACAAACTGAAGCTTTCTTT.

To note about this clone: One end of the junction does not line up with germline, which may come from a read error. CDR3 in amino acids: CASSEGRVYGELFF. The DNA of the CDR3 is TGTGCCAGCAGCGAAGGCCGGGTTTACGGGGAGCTGTTTTTT. The chain employs TRBV2 and TRBJ2-2; D is uncertain. The CDR3 has 14 residues. Per the germline V gene, CDR1 is SNHLY and CDR2 is FYNNEI.

This chain uses TRBV5-1 with TRBJ2-2; D is unclear. The V gene's germline CDR1 is SGHRS and CDR2 YFSETQ. The CDR3 runs 15 residues. The V and J ends lost 0 bases and 0 bases respectively, with 6 bases between them. CDR3 nucleotides: TGCGCCAGCAGCTTGGTTGTATCGAACACCGGGGAGCTGTTTTTT. Translation gives CASSLVVSNTGELFF.

The chain couples TRBV6-6 to TRBJ2-1, with D hard to call. CDR1 is MNHNY and CDR2 is SVGAGI in the germline V gene (reference sequence). The CDR3 totals 13 residues. Trimming shortened V by 6 bases and J by 4 bases, and 10 bases separated the two germline ends. The CDR3 bases are TGTGCCAGCAGCCCCGCAGGATACAATGAGCAGTTCTTC. Translating it yields CASSPAGYNEQFF.

This chain uses TRBV6-1 with TRBJ2-7, with TRBD2 matching over 10 bases. CDR1 is MNHNS and CDR2 is SASEGT in the germline V gene. The CDR3 totals 15 residues. Trimming cost V 4 bases and J 4 bases; bases outside gene matches: 7. CDR3 sequence: CASSAGLAADYEQYF. The CDR3 DNA sequence: TGTGCCAGCAGTGCTGGACTAGCGGCCGATTACGAGCAGTACTTC.

The V call is TRBV5-4, the J call TRBJ2-5, with D tentatively TRBD2 (7 bases). Gene TRBJ2-7 matches the end of the DNA better, so the J call may be wrong. The CDR3 runs to 15 residues. CDR1 and CDR2 (germline): SGHNT, YYREEE (reference sequence). In DNA form, the CDR3 reads TGTGCCAGCAGCTCTCATGGGGGGGACACCTACGAGCAGTACTTC. Its protein is CASSSHGGDTYEQYF.

This chain uses TRBV7-6 with TRBJ2-7; perhaps TRBD1 as D (6 bases). The CDR3 consists of 14 residues. The V and J ends lost 3 bases and 1 base respectively, with 10 bases between them. Germline V gene lookup returns CDR1 SGHVS and CDR2 FNYEAQ. This chain's CDR3 is CASSFQGLSYEQYF. The CDR3 DNA follows: TGTGCCAGCAGCTTCCAGGGGCTTTCCTACGAGCAGTACTTC.

The V call is TRBV5-1, the J call TRBJ1-4; 8 nucleotides align to TRBD1. The CDR3 is 14 amino acids. CDR1 is SGHRS and CDR2 is YFSETQ in the germline V gene. V lost 4 bases to trimming and J lost 7 bases; unmatched junction nucleotides: 6. The CDR3 DNA reads TGCGCCAGCAGCCCCCGGACAGGGAGTGAAAAACTGTTTTTT. It encodes CASSPRTGSEKLFF.